A single sample gave rise to the 17 T cell receptor beta chains below, sequenced in a study of Ad26.COV2.S vaccination and SARS-CoV-2 variants (dated by TCRdb to the early 2020s). What this sample's time point label stands for: individuals recovered from natural SARS-CoV-2 infection. The library was made by the immunoSEQ multiplex PCR assay. The source is immuneACCESS, and TCRdb retained only in-frame sequences with V and J called. Part of the clones is not carried over; for the studies checked, unresolved V genes explain less than half of this, and the remainder is unexplained. For this sample there are about 350,000 clones; about 90% appear just once. In total, the top ten clones hold roughly 3.9% of the sample. The material sequenced was peripheral blood, taken after recovery from COVID-19. These TCRs come from a human donor who had recovered from COVID-19.

The chain has TRBV7-2 and TRBJ2-5; a possible D gene is TRBD2 (5 bases). CDR1 and CDR2 (germline): SGHTA, FQGNSA. The CDR3 contains 12 residues. Trimming took 4 bases from V and 8 from J, leaving 11 bases between them. Here the CDR3 DNA reads TGTGCCAGCAGCTCCCTGAGGGCAACCCAGTACTTC. This sequence encodes CASSSLRATQYF.

This chain joins TRBV4-1 and TRBJ1-5, with D maybe TRBD1 (5 bases). V lost 3 bases, J lost 8 bases, and 11 bases lay in between. CDR3 length: 13 residues. Germline V gene data show CDR1 as MGHRA and CDR2 as YSYEKL. The CDR3 coding sequence is TGCGCCAGCAGCCAGATGGGGGACGAGCCCCAGCATTTT. It is translated as CASSQMGDEPQHF.

The genes are TRBV27 and TRBJ2-2, with 8 bases lining up with TRBD1. Germline trimming cut 7 bases from V and 9 bases from J; bases unmatched to any gene: 13. Germline CDR1 is MNHEY and CDR2 is SMNVEV (reference sequence). The CDR3 totals 15 residues. The CDR3 DNA sequence: TGTGCCAGCACCCCATCGACAGGGGCAATCAGGGAGCTGTTTTTT. Protein product: CASTPSTGAIRELFF.

The chain recombines TRBV9 with TRBJ2-1; 8 nucleotides line up with TRBD2. V was pared by 3 bases and J by 9 bases, with 23 bases of the junction left unmatched. This CDR3 contains 19 residues. Germline V gene data show CDR1 as SGDLS and CDR2 as YYNGEE. The CDR3 DNA reads TGTGCCAGCAGCGCCCACCTGGCGGGGGGCGGATTCCTAGGTGGTGAGCAGTTCTTC. It specifies CASSAHLAGGGFLGGEQFF.

The rearrangement joins TRBV11-2 to TRBJ2-3; D is possibly TRBD2 (5 bases). The CDR3 covers 15 residues. V lost 5 bases, J lost 11 bases, and 23 bases lay in between. Germline loops: CDR1 SGHAT, CDR2 FQNNGV. CDR3 in DNA: TGTGCCAGCAGCCCTAGGGCTAGCTCCTTAGAGGGGCAGTATTTT. Residues: CASSPRASSLEGQYF.

V and J are TRBV14 and TRBJ1-1; D gene unclear. The CDR3 length is 12 residues. Germline CDR1 and CDR2: SGHDN and FVKESK. V was clipped by 1 base and J by 4 bases, with 4 bases between them. The CDR3 reads CASSQGGTEAFF. The CDR3 DNA reads TGTGCCAGCAGCCAAGGGGGCACTGAAGCTTTCTTT.

The gene calls are TRBV10-1 and TRBJ1-5; D is undetermined. V shed 4 bases and J shed 3 bases, with 7 bases lying between them. Germline V CDR1 and CDR2: WNHNN, SYGVQD (reference sequence). CDR3 length: 13 residues. CDR3 nucleotides: TGCGCCAGCAGTGCCGGGCCCAATCAGCCCCAGCATTTT. This sequence encodes CASSAGPNQPQHF.

This chain links TRBV6-1 with TRBJ2-7, with 10 bases fitting TRBD1. The CDR3 consists of 16 residues. Germline V lookup: CDR1 MNHNS, CDR2 SASEGT. The trim removed 0 bases at V and 5 bases at J, leaving 7 bases unmatched. This chain's CDR3 is CASSEALGQGLNEQYF. CDR3 DNA: TGTGCCAGCAGTGAAGCCCTGGGACAGGGGTTAAACGAGCAGTACTTC.

The CDR3 sequence: CASSYTRGQNTEAFF. The CDR3 DNA reads as TGTGCCAGCAGTTATACGAGGGGACAAAACACTGAAGCTTTCTTT. This sequence joins TRBV6-2 or TRBV6-3 and TRBJ1-1, with D perhaps matching TRBD1 (6 bases). Germline CDR1 reads MNHEY; CDR2 reads SVGEGT. V dropped 3 bases and J dropped 2 bases, with 13 bases sitting between them. This CDR3 spans 15 amino acids.

The J gene is TRBJ2-6, the V gene TRBV27; D is unclear. CDR1 is MNHEY, CDR2 SMNVEV, per germline (reference sequence). V was pared by 0 bases and J by 0 bases, with 15 bases between. This CDR3 is 19 amino acids long. The CDR3 DNA reads TGTGCCAGCAGTTTATCTGCCGACAACACTCACTCTGGGGCCAACGTCCTGACTTTC. This encodes CASSLSADNTHSGANVLTF.

CDR3 protein: CASSHSTSVDEQYF. CDR3 bases: TGTGCCAGCAGCCACTCGACTAGCGTGGACGAGCAGTACTTC. The chain joins TRBV16 to TRBJ2-7, with 8 bases that match TRBD2. The CDR3 spans 14 residues. Germline V gene lookup returns CDR1 KGHSY and CDR2 FQNENV. Germline trimming cut 3 bases from V and 5 bases from J; bases unmatched to any gene: 6.

This chain links TRBV6-1 with TRBJ2-3; 11 bases align to TRBD2. The CDR3 contains 18 residues. Germline V CDR1 and CDR2: MNHNS, SASEGT. V shed 2 bases and J 1 base; nucleotides not matched to a gene: 8. The CDR3 protein is CASSERLAGGFGTDTQYF. The CDR3 bases are TGTGCCAGCAGTGAAAGGCTAGCGGGGGGTTTCGGCACAGATACGCAGTATTTT.

The genes are TRBV10-2 and TRBJ2-1; D tentatively reads TRBD1 or TRBD2 (5 bases each). Trimming pared 3 bases from V and 7 bases from J, leaving 13 bases between. This CDR3 region has 14 residues. Germline lookup yields CDR1 WSHSY and CDR2 SAAADI. CDR3 in amino acids: CASSDSGAGNEQFF. CDR3 DNA sequence: TGCGCCAGCAGTGACTCCGGGGCCGGGAATGAGCAGTTCTTC.

A single count supports this clone. The J gene is TRBJ1-6, the V gene TRBV4-3; the D is unclear. V lost 3 bases and J lost 6, with 12 bases in between. Germline values: CDR1 LGHNA, CDR2 YSLEER. The length of the CDR3 is 15 residues. The CDR3 DNA sequence: TGCGCCAGCAGCCACCTTCAGAACAGTAATTCACCCCTCCACTTT. Its protein is CASSHLQNSNSPLHF.

This chain joins TRBV6-5 and TRBJ2-7; possible D gene TRBD1, 6 bases. The CDR3 extends over 15 amino acids. Germline V lookup: CDR1 MNHEY, CDR2 SVGAGI. Trimming took 1 base from V and 5 from J, leaving 15 bases between them. CDR3 coding DNA: TGTGCCAGCAGTTACTTTACAGGGAGCCGGAACGAGCAGTACTTC. It is translated as CASSYFTGSRNEQYF.

V usage is TRBV3-1 (or the pseudogene TRBV3-2) and J usage is TRBJ1-2; D is perhaps TRBD1 (5 bases). The V end was cut by 4 bases, the J end by 8 bases, with 8 bases between. The CDR3 covers 11 residues. Germline CDR1 reads LGHDT; CDR2 reads YNNKEL (reference sequence). The CDR3 DNA follows: TGTGCCAGCAGCCTCGAGGGGGGCTACACCTTC. It encodes CASSLEGGYTF.

V and J are TRBV7-9 and TRBJ1-1; the match to TRBD1 covers 11 bases. CDR3 length: 14 residues. Germline V CDR1 and CDR2: SEHNR, FQNEAQ (reference sequence). V dropped 5 bases and J dropped 4; count of bases not matched to a gene: 3. CDR3 bases: TGTGCCAGCAGCCCCGGACAGGGGGCCACTGAAGCTTTCTTT. Its protein is CASSPGQGATEAFF.